This T cell receptor (beta chain) is from a study of shared clonotypes between healthy human individuals. Germline CDR1 and CDR2: DFQATT and SNEGSKA (reference sequence). The junction had 1 base not matched to a gene; V was cut back by 4 bases and J by 6 bases. The CDR3 has 11 residues. The assay was carried out at the deep level. TCRdb keeps only in-frame clones here, not all; method: immunoSEQ multiplex PCR. The data show 900,000 to 1,200,000 clones, with around 82% seen just once and under 0.8% held by the top ten. The table lists this clone with a count of one. What it binds is not known. Overall study findings and caveats: The study found lower generation probabilities in non-shared clonotypes than in those shared by all four donors.

This TCR derives from a young man in good health. Some clones in this sample may be carry-over from other donors' samples. The sequenced sample was memory CD4+ T cells from PBMCs. Specified subset: CD45RA-negative fraction. The chain has TRBV20-1 and TRBJ2-7; 9 bases map to TRBD2. The CDR3 region is CSAIAGVEQYF. In nucleotides, the CDR3 is TGCAGTGCTATAGCGGGAGTCGAGCAGTACTTC.